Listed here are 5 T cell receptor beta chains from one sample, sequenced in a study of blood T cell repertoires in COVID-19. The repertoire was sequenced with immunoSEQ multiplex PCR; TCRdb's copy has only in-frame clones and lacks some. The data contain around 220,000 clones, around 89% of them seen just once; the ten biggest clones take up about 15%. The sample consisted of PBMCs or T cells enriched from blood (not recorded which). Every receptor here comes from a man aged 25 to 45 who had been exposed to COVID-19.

The CDR3: CASSLLGGGSPLHF. Written as DNA, the CDR3 is TGTGCCAGCAGCTTATTGGGTGGCGGTTCACCCCTCCACTTT. The gene calls are TRBV11-2 and TRBJ1-6, with unresolved D. This CDR3 spans 14 amino acids. Germline values: CDR1 SGHAT, CDR2 FQNNGV. Trimming stripped 2 bases from V and 9 bases from J, with 11 bases between.

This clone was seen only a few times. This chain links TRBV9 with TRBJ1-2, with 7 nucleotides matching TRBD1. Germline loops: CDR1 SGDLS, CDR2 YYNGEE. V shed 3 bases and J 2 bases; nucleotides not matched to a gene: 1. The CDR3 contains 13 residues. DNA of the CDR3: TGTGCCAGCAGCGCGACAGGGAACTATGGCTACACCTTC. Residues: CASSATGNYGYTF.

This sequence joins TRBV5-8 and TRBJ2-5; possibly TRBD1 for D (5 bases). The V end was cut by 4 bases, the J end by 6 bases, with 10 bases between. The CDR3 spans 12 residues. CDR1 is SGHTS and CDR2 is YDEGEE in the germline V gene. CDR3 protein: CASSAGMQTQYF. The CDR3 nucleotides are TGTGCCAGCAGCGCAGGGATGCAGACCCAGTACTTC.

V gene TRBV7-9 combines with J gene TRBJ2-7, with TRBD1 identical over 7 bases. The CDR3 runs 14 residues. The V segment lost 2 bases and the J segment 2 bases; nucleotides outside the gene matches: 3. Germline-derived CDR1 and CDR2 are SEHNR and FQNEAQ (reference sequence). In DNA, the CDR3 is TGTGCCAGCAGCTTAATCCAGGGGGCCTACGAGCAGTACTTC. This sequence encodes CASSLIQGAYEQYF.

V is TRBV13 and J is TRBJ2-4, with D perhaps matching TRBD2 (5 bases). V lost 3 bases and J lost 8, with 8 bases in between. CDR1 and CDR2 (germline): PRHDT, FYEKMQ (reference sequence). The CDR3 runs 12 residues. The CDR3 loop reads CASSFSGDIQYF. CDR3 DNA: TGTGCCAGCAGCTTCTCCGGGGACATTCAGTACTTC.